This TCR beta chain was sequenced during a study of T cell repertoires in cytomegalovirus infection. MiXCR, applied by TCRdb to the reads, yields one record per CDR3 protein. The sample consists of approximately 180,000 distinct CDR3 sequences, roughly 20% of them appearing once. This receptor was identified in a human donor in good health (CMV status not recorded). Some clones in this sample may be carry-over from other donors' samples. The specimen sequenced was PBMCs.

The CDR3 reads CASSLPGIGTNQPQHF. CDR3 sequence (DNA): TGTGCCAGTAGCCTCCCCGGGATAGGGACCAATCAGCCCCAGCATTTT. This chain joins TRBV19 and TRBJ1-5; tentatively, D is TRBD1 (5 bases). The CDR3 extends over 16 amino acids. CDR1 and CDR2 from the germline V gene are LNHDA and SQIVND (reference sequence). V was trimmed by 6 bases and J by 3 bases, leaving 18 bases between them.